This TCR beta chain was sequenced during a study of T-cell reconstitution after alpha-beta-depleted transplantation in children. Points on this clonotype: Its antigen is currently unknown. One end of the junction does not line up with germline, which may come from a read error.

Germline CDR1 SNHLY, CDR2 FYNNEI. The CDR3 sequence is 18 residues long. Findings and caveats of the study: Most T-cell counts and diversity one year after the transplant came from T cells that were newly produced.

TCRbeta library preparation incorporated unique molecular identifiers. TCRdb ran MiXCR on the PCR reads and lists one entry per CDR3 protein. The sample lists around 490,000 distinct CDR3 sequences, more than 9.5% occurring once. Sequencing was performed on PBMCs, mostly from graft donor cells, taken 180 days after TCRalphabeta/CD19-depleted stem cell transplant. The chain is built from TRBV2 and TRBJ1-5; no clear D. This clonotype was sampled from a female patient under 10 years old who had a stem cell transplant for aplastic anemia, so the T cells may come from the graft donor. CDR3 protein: CTSSPARATDPSNQPQHF. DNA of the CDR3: TGTACCAGCAGTCCAGCGAGGGCTACGGACCCCAGCAATCAGCCCCAGCATTTT.